This T cell receptor beta chain was identified during a study of CD8 T cells in Susac syndrome. Study outcomes and limitations: Acknowledgment was made by the study that its TCR sequencing and HLA analysis involved a relatively small number of individuals.

Remarks on this clonotype: Its cognate antigen is unknown.

Sequencing of TCR beta was carried out in blood CD8+ and CD4+ T cells. The multiple sclerosis control group consisted of treatment-naive patients whose relapsing-remitting disease, which was either stable or active, fulfilled revised McDonald criteria. CDR3 length: 13 residues. V was clipped by 9 bases and J by 0 bases, with 11 bases between them. Germline CDR1 LNHDA, CDR2 SQIVND (reference sequence). RNA in amounts of roughly 0.5 to 1 ug was reverse transcribed with random hexamers. The CDR3 of TCR beta was amplified by immunoSEQ multiplex PCR across 54 Vbeta and 13 Jbeta. One entry per CDR3 protein, called by TCRdb with MiXCR from the immunoSEQ multiplex PCR reads. The sample has about 290,000 distinct CDR3 sequences; 89% are singletons.

This sequence originates from a human donor with multiple sclerosis. Material: CD8+ T cells from PBMCs. V gene TRBV19 combines with J gene TRBJ2-5, with no clear D. The CDR3, as DNA: TGTGCCAGCTCACACCGGTACCAAGAGACCCAGTACTTC. It translates to CASSHRYQETQYF.